These T cell receptor beta chains were read from a single sample in a study of blood T cell repertoires in COVID-19. Method: immunoSEQ multiplex PCR; TCRdb's copy keeps in-frame clones and lacks some. There are roughly 100,000 clones in the sample; 81% occur only once, and approximately 38% lies in the top ten. The specimen sequenced was peripheral blood. These TCRs come from a man older than 75 with acute or convalescent COVID-19. Each CDR3 is given with its conserved first and last residue. Each record gives: V gene, clone size, J gene, D gene, CDR3 protein, CDR3 DNA. D genes are given only for firm matches. The size entry is marked missing in some rows and otherwise reads once, few, many or a size class.

>TRBV6-2/TRBV6-3|.|TRBJ2-1|TRBD2
CASSSPWTSGSQQFF
TGTGCCAGCAGTTCCCCATGGACTAGCGGGAGTCAGCAGTTCTTC
>TRBV2|few|TRBJ1-4|TRBD1
CASRGQGVEKLFF
TGTGCCAGCAGAGGACAGGGTGTCGAAAAACTGTTTTTT
>TRBV29-1|.|TRBJ2-7|TRBD1
CSVEEGQGYEQYF
TGCAGCGTTGAAGAAGGACAGGGGTACGAGCAGTACTTC
>TRBV27|.|TRBJ1-6|.
CASSLWGGDSPLHF
TGTGCCAGCAGTTTATGGGGGGGCGATTCACCCCTCCACTTT
>TRBV27|.|TRBJ2-1|.
CASSLTREWWPSEQFF
TGTGCCAGCAGTTTGACTCGGGAGTGGTGGCCGAGTGAGCAGTTCTTC
>TRBV7-2|.|TRBJ1-5|.
CAGSLGRERNQPQHF
TGTGCCGGCAGCTTAGGCCGGGAGCGCAATCAGCCCCAGCATTTT
>TRBV18|.|TRBJ1-4|TRBD1
CASSPGQGGEKLFF
TGTGCCAGCTCACCGGGACAGGGAGGTGAAAAACTGTTTTTT
>TRBV18|.|TRBJ1-5|TRBD1
CASSSRDRVGQPQHF
TGTGCCAGCTCATCCCGGGACAGGGTTGGGCAGCCCCAGCATTTT
>TRBV19|.|TRBJ2-1|.
CASSIRISYNEQFF
TGTGCCAGTAGTATCAGAATCTCCTACAATGAGCAGTTCTTC
>TRBV15|once|TRBJ2-7|.
CATSRRDSLYEQYF
TGTGCCACCAGCAGAAGGGACTCCCTCTACGAGCAGTACTTC
>TRBV28|.|TRBJ2-7|TRBD2
CASSFIRTSGSSYEQYF
TGTGCCAGCAGTTTCATTCGGACTAGCGGGAGCTCCTACGAGCAGTACTTC
>TRBV4-3|.|TRBJ2-1|TRBD2
CASSQVASGDYNEQFF
TGCGCCAGCAGCCAAGTCGCTAGCGGGGACTACAATGAGCAGTTCTTC
>TRBV6-2/TRBV6-3|.|TRBJ1-5|.
CASSPQSGNQPQHF
TGTGCCAGCAGTCCCCAGTCTGGCAATCAGCCCCAGCATTTT
>TRBV2|.|TRBJ1-1|TRBD1
CASSAQGGFDAEAFF
TGTGCCAGCAGTGCACAGGGGGGCTTCGACGCTGAAGCTTTCTTT
>TRBV18|few|TRBJ2-1|.
CASSPKTGANEQFF
TGTGCCAGCTCACCAAAAACAGGCGCCAATGAGCAGTTCTTC
>TRBV19|once|TRBJ1-5|TRBD1
CASSLGGQVWGQPQHF
TGTGCCAGTAGTCTGGGGGGACAGGTGTGGGGTCAGCCCCAGCATTTT
>TRBV5-1|few|TRBJ2-1|TRBD2
CASSLLQRELSNEQFF
TGCGCCAGCAGCTTGTTACAGCGGGAGCTCTCTAATGAGCAGTTCTTC
>TRBV7-9|.|TRBJ1-2|.
CASSKQEGGYTF
TGTGCCAGCAGCAAACAGGAAGGCGGCTACACCTTC
>TRBV3-1/TRBV3-2|.|TRBJ1-1|TRBD1
CASSQVAWGQDKRMNTEAFF
TGTGCCAGCAGCCAAGTGGCATGGGGACAGGACAAACGCATGAACACTGAAGCTTTCTTT
>TRBV2|.|TRBJ2-7|.
CASSGTFSYEQYF
TGTGCCAGCAGCGGGACATTTAGCTACGAGCAGTACTTC
>TRBV2|.|TRBJ2-5|TRBD2
CASSEAPSGRKAETQYF
TGTGCCAGCAGTGAAGCCCCTAGCGGGAGAAAGGCAGAGACCCAGTACTTC
>TRBV29-1|.|TRBJ2-5|.
CSVDRGGGETQYF
TGCAGCGTTGATCGGGGAGGCGGAGAGACCCAGTACTTC
>TRBV14|few|TRBJ2-5|.
CASSQRKMRSVETQYF
TGTGCCAGCAGCCAGAGAAAGATGAGAAGTGTAGAGACCCAGTACTTC
>TRBV27|many|TRBJ2-4|TRBD2
CASSLGLAAISTKNIQYF
TGTGCCAGCAGTTTAGGGCTAGCGGCAATTTCTACCAAAAACATTCAGTACTTC
>TRBV29-1|.|TRBJ1-1|.
CSVDRGHNTEAFF
TGCAGCGTTGATAGGGGACATAACACTGAAGCTTTCTTT
>TRBV3-1/TRBV3-2|.|TRBJ1-2|TRBD1
CASSQLDRGNYGYTF
TGTGCCAGCAGCCAGTTGGACAGGGGTAACTATGGCTACACCTTC
>TRBV7-2|.|TRBJ2-2|.
CASSQSRVTGELFF
TGTGCCAGCAGCCAATCCAGGGTTACCGGGGAGCTGTTTTTT
>TRBV28|once|TRBJ2-6|.
CAITGGQFSGANVLTF
TGTGCCATCACCGGAGGACAGTTCTCTGGGGCCAACGTCCTGACTTTC
>TRBV4-3|.|TRBJ2-7|.
CASSQETGGEQYF
TGCGCCAGCAGCCAAGAAACAGGTGGCGAGCAGTACTTC
>TRBV6-5|once|TRBJ1-4|.
CASSYWQGFEKLFF
TGTGCCAGCAGTTACTGGCAGGGGTTTGAAAAACTGTTTTTT
>TRBV6-2/TRBV6-3|.|TRBJ2-2|.
CASSYFINTGELFF
TGTGCCAGCAGTTACTTCATTAACACCGGGGAGCTGTTTTTT